Here is one T cell receptor beta chain with its context. Its antigen is still unknown. In the PCR, 60 Vbeta and 13 Jbeta primers were used. Sequenced by immunoSEQ multiplex PCR; TCRdb stores in-frame clones only, minus some. The data show roughly 150,000 clones, with more than 60% seen just once and roughly 6.4% held by the top ten. The data stem from a study of cytomegalovirus exposure and HLA in healthy donors. The V gene's germline CDR1 is LNHDA and CDR2 SQIVND (reference sequence). There are 14 residues in the CDR3. V lost 0 bases, J lost 5 bases, and 10 bases lay in between. Overall study findings and caveats: Earlier analysis found most TCR beta V segments productive about 87% or about 30% of the time.

The source material was PBMCs. This TCR came from a woman between 40 and 55 years old in good health and CMV-seropositive. The chain employs TRBV19 and TRBJ1-2; D remains unclear. The CDR3 loop is CASSIDTERYGYTF. In nucleotides, the CDR3 is TGTGCCAGTAGTATAGACACCGAGAGGTATGGCTACACCTTC.